This is a list of T cell receptor beta chains from one sample in a study of blood T cell repertoires in COVID-19. The data were produced by immunoSEQ multiplex PCR, yet TCRdb's version contains in-frame clones alone and is incomplete. The sample gives some 170,000 clones, roughly 73% of which show up once; roughly 2.8% is in the top ten. The material sequenced was peripheral blood. The receptors stem from a man between 70 and 80 years old with acute or convalescent COVID-19. Each CDR3 is given without its conserved first and last residue.

J: TRBJ1-4
V: TRBV11-3
CDR3: ASSLVLGGPNEKLF

J: TRBJ2-7
V: TRBV7-2
CDR3: ASSLRDYHSYEQY

J: TRBJ1-2
V: TRBV19
CDR3: ATGGTGGGRDPYT

J: TRBJ1-5
V: TRBV15
CDR3: ATSRDNRDNQPQH

J: TRBJ1-2
V: TRBV7-8
CDR3: ASSLGQINYGYT

J: TRBJ2-1
V: TRBV29-1
CDR3: SVDSSGTYNEQF

J: TRBJ2-3
V: TRBV3-1/TRBV3-2
CDR3: ASSHGRGGDTQY

J: TRBJ1-4
V: TRBV4-3
CDR3: ASSQEIPGVNEKLF

J: TRBJ1-5
V: TRBV12-5
CDR3: ASGLFTGVRQPQH

J: TRBJ1-1
V: TRBV27
CDR3: ASRKTGPDTEAF

J: TRBJ2-6
V: TRBV5-4
CDR3: ASSGGTASSGANVLT

J: TRBJ2-5
V: TRBV5-6
CDR3: ASSRGGSQY

J: TRBJ1-3
V: TRBV7-8
CDR3: ASSLNTQGGRGNTIY

J: TRBJ2-3
V: TRBV5-1
CDR3: ASSLAGQGASTDTQY

J: TRBJ1-1
V: TRBV6-5
CDR3: ASRTRTGWGTEAF

J: TRBJ2-7
V: TRBV3-1/TRBV3-2
CDR3: ASSSYQGIASGRTTYEQY

J: TRBJ1-1
V: TRBV6-4
CDR3: ASSPRDNEAF

J: TRBJ1-2
V: TRBV5-1
CDR3: ASRTGTGTNYGYT

J: TRBJ2-1
V: TRBV4-3
CDR3: ASSQEWGLNYNEQF

J: TRBJ2-1
V: TRBV7-6
CDR3: ASSLNGGAYNEQF

J: TRBJ1-5
V: TRBV20-1
CDR3: SASRTGGERPQH

J: TRBJ1-5
V: TRBV6-5
CDR3: ASRTGGQPQH

J: TRBJ2-1
V: TRBV19
CDR3: ASNQLAGGRNEQF

J: TRBJ2-5
V: TRBV5-1
CDR3: ASSLGLAGQETQY

J: TRBJ1-5
V: TRBV6-6
CDR3: ASNPGQGSNQPQH

J: TRBJ1-2
V: TRBV15
CDR3: ATSRDQDRIRYGYT

J: TRBJ2-1
V: TRBV5-1
CDR3: ASSWGDYEGDNEQF

J: TRBJ1-2
V: TRBV19
CDR3: ASTPQGSDRYGYT

J: TRBJ1-3
V: TRBV6-5
CDR3: ASSNHRAGNTIY

J: TRBJ2-3
V: TRBV7-9
CDR3: ASSYTDTQY

J: TRBJ2-1
V: TRBV6-5
CDR3: ASRGRGGADEQF

J: TRBJ2-2
V: TRBV6-5
CDR3: ASRGGGVSSGELF

J: TRBJ1-1
V: TRBV7-8
CDR3: ASSSRENTEAF

J: TRBJ2-5
V: TRBV5-4
CDR3: ASSPQEPRKNQETQY

J: TRBJ1-4
V: TRBV19
CDR3: ASSMSATNEKLF

J: TRBJ2-3
V: TRBV9
CDR3: ASSPPGTSGTDTQY

J: TRBJ1-1
V: TRBV14
CDR3: ASSQEGRGNTEAF

J: TRBJ2-7
V: TRBV5-6
CDR3: ASSRTSGYEQY

J: TRBJ2-7
V: TRBV7-2
CDR3: ASSLAGAGGSYEQY

J: TRBJ1-1
V: TRBV7-2
CDR3: ASSLINAGVKSEAF